The 27 T cell receptor beta chains below come from one sample, sequenced in a study of blood T cell repertoires in COVID-19. TCRdb's copy holds only in-frame clones and misses some; the assay was immunoSEQ multiplex PCR. Of around 260,000 clones listed, approximately 87% are singletons. The sample comprised peripheral blood. All receptors come from a man in his sixties who had recovered from COVID-19.

The chain is built from TRBV5-3 and TRBJ1-5, with 10 bases lining up with TRBD1. TRBV5-3 has ORF status, its function being uncertain. The CDR3 runs to 19 residues. V trimming: 4 bases; J trimming: 5 bases; junction bases outside the gene matches: 18. This CDR3 is CARSPPRTGGRTRHQPQHF. CDR3 nucleotides: TGTGCCAGAAGCCCCCCGAGGACAGGGGGTCGCACAAGACATCAGCCCCAGCATTTT.

This clone has just one count. J is TRBJ2-6 and V is TRBV19, with D unclear. CDR3 length: 14 amino acids. Germline CDR1 and CDR2: LNHDA and SQIVND (reference sequence). The V and J ends lost 6 bases and 2 bases respectively, with 8 bases between them. The CDR3 reads CASSSVPGANVLTF. CDR3 DNA: TGTGCCAGTAGCTCAGTTCCTGGGGCCAACGTCCTGACTTTC.

The chain is built from TRBV11-1 and TRBJ1-2, with 10 bases fitting TRBD1. Germline V gives CDR1 SGHAT, CDR2 FQDESV (reference sequence). After removal of 4 bases from V and 6 bases from J, the junction contained 5 bases not matched to a gene. CDR3 length: 14 amino acids. The CDR3 bases are TGTGCCAGCAGCTCAACCGGACAGGGGGATGGCTACACCTTC. Amino acid sequence: CASSSTGQGDGYTF.

The chain recombines TRBV25-1 with TRBJ2-3; the match to TRBD2 covers 7 bases. V shed 0 bases and J 4 bases; nucleotides not matched to a gene: 1. Per the germline V gene, CDR1 is MGHDK and CDR2 is SYGVNS. The CDR3 runs 14 residues. The DNA for the CDR3 is TGTGCCAGCAGTGAATACCGGGGGGCAGATACGCAGTATTTT. Protein product: CASSEYRGADTQYF.

This chain links TRBV28 with TRBJ1-1, with 9 bases aligning to TRBD1. The J segment lost 4 bases and the V segment lost 5 bases, leaving 8 bases of the junction unmatched. The CDR3 is 15 amino acids. The germline V gene encodes CDR1 MDHEN and CDR2 SYDVKM. The CDR3 loop reads CASSRTGGPGTEAFF. CDR3 nucleotides: TGTGCCAGCAGTAGAACAGGGGGCCCGGGCACTGAAGCTTTCTTT.

This clone has only a few counts. The V call is TRBV7-8, the J call TRBJ2-7; 8 positions match TRBD2. With V trimmed by 5 bases and J by 2 bases, 8 bases remained unmatched. Germline CDR1 is SGHVS and CDR2 is FQNEAQ. The CDR3 is made up of 15 amino acids. In DNA, the CDR3 is TGTGCCAGCAGCCGATCGACTAGCGTTCCCTACGAGCAGTACTTC. Its protein is CASSRSTSVPYEQYF.

This sequence joins TRBV24-1 and TRBJ2-3; D is perhaps TRBD1 (6 bases). Germline V lookup: CDR1 KGHDR, CDR2 SFDVKD. The CDR3 contains 16 residues. V lost 0 bases to trimming and J lost 0 bases, with 9 bases between them. The CDR3 reads CATSDLRTESTDTQYF. In DNA form, the CDR3 reads TGTGCCACCAGTGATTTGCGGACAGAAAGCACAGATACGCAGTATTTT.

The chain carries TRBV5-1 and TRBJ1-2; D not resolved. The CDR3 is 15 residues long. The germline CDR1 and CDR2 sequences are SGHRS and YFSETQ. V was cut by 3 bases and J by 0 bases, with 12 bases left in between. CDR3 amino acids: CASSSTLGSNYGYTF. CDR3 DNA: TGCGCCAGCAGCTCAACTCTAGGCTCTAACTATGGCTACACCTTC.

The chain links TRBV18 to TRBJ2-1, with D perhaps TRBD1 (6 bases). V was clipped by 5 bases and J by 6 bases, with 11 bases between them. This CDR3 spans 13 amino acids. CDR1 and CDR2 from the germline V gene are KGHSH and LQKENI. The CDR3: CASSTGQTNEQFF. The DNA of the CDR3 is TGTGCCAGCTCAACGGGACAAACCAATGAGCAGTTCTTC.

This sequence joins TRBV11-2 and TRBJ2-5; D gene unclear. The CDR3 totals 13 residues. Trimming shortened V by 2 bases and J by 1 base, and 5 bases separated the two germline ends. Germline V gene sequence: CDR1 SGHAT, CDR2 FQNNGV. In DNA form, the CDR3 reads TGTGCCAGCAGCTTAACACGCCAAGAGACCCAGTACTTC. Its translation is CASSLTRQETQYF.

V usage is TRBV3-1 (or the pseudogene TRBV3-2) and J usage is TRBJ2-7; TRBD1 agrees at 7 bases. The CDR3 loop spans 14 amino acids. CDR1 is LGHDT and CDR2 is YNNKEL in the germline V gene (reference sequence). The V gene end was trimmed by 3 bases and the J gene end by 6 bases; junction bases not matched to a gene: 8. CDR3 sequence: CASSQQSPGGEQYF. CDR3 in DNA: TGTGCCAGCAGCCAGCAGTCCCCAGGGGGCGAGCAGTACTTC.

This clone has a handful of counts. The V call is TRBV7-5, the J call TRBJ2-7; TRBD1 reflects the table's D call only, with no check against the DNA. TRBV7-5 has pseudogene status. CDR3 length equals 16 residues. The CDR3 loop reads CVRSLDLVTGAYEQYF. CDR3 nucleotide sequence: TGTGTCAGAAGCTTAGATTTGGTGACAGGAGCCTACGAGCAGTACTTC.

The genes are TRBV6-6 and TRBJ1-1, with D unresolved. The CDR3 is made up of 12 amino acids. Germline V gene sequence: CDR1 MNHNY, CDR2 SVGAGI (reference sequence). V was cut by 1 base and J by 11 bases, with 11 bases left in between. This CDR3 is CASSYYGDRAFF. DNA of the CDR3: TGTGCCAGCAGTTACTACGGGGATCGCGCTTTCTTT.

This clone came up once. This chain links TRBV5-1 with TRBJ2-3; 9 nucleotides agree with TRBD2. This CDR3 contains 14 residues. With V trimmed by 3 bases and J by 4 bases, 3 bases remained unmatched. Germline CDR1 and CDR2: SGHRS and YFSETQ. Here the CDR3 reads CASSSQRGADTQYF. Here the CDR3 DNA reads TGCGCCAGCAGCTCACAGCGGGGGGCAGATACGCAGTATTTT.

This clone was seen a single time. The CDR3 DNA is TGTGCCTGGAGGACAGGGGATTTCGGCACCGGGGAGCTGTTTTTT. It yields the protein CAWRTGDFGTGELFF. The J gene is TRBJ2-2, the V gene TRBV30; 8 bases are a match to TRBD1. The CDR3 is 15 amino acids. Germline V lookup: CDR1 GTSNPN, CDR2 SVGIG (reference sequence). The V segment lost 3 bases and the J segment 4 bases; nucleotides outside the gene matches: 7. Combining the CDR3 with reference TRBV30 and TRBJ2-2 gives the whole variable domain SQTIHQWPATLVQPVGSPLSLECTVEGTSNPNLYWYRQAAGRGLQLLFYSVGIGQISSEVPQNLSASRPQDRQFILSSKKLLLSDSGFYLCAWRTGDFGTGELFFGEGSRLTVL.

J is TRBJ1-6 and V is TRBV27, with D possibly being TRBD1 (5 bases). This CDR3 spans 15 amino acids. Per germline, CDR1 MNHEY and CDR2 SMNVEV (reference sequence). V lost 0 bases to trimming and J lost 10 bases, with 13 bases between them. As DNA, the CDR3 is TGTGCCAGCAGTTTATCATCTGGTTGGGGCTCACCCCTCCACTTT. Its protein product is CASSLSSGWGSPLHF.

V and J are TRBV29-1 and TRBJ2-1, with 12 nucleotides matching TRBD2. Germline V gene sequence: CDR1 SQVTM, CDR2 ANQGSEA. V lost 4 bases to trimming and J lost 0 bases; unmatched junction nucleotides: 4. The CDR3 sequence is 16 residues long. The CDR3 DNA reads TGCAGCGTTGCCAAGACTAGCGGGAGCTCCTACAATGAGCAGTTCTTC. Encoded protein: CSVAKTSGSSYNEQFF.

The DNA for the CDR3 is TGTGCCAGCGGGGGGGCAGGGCAGGGGCAAAACATTCAGTACTTC. This codes for CASGGAGQGQNIQYF. J is TRBJ2-4 and V is TRBV27; D may be TRBD2 (7 bases). Trimming pared 8 bases from V and 5 bases from J, leaving 19 bases between. Germline V lookup: CDR1 MNHEY, CDR2 SMNVEV (reference sequence). The CDR3 covers 15 residues.

The chain recombines TRBV14 with TRBJ2-1; D gene uncertain. CDR1 and CDR2 from the germline V gene are SGHDN and FVKESK. The CDR3 covers 12 residues. Trimming shortened V by 1 base and J by 6 bases, and 4 bases separated the two germline ends. CDR3 sequence: CASSQAFNEQFF. The CDR3 nucleotides read TGTGCCAGCAGCCAAGCGTTCAATGAGCAGTTCTTC.

The chain couples TRBV11-2 to TRBJ2-7, with D perhaps TRBD2 (6 bases). V gave up 0 bases and J gave up 3 bases, with 12 bases separating them. The CDR3 is 15 residues long. Per the germline V gene, CDR1 is SGHAT and CDR2 is FQNNGV. Written as DNA, the CDR3 is TGTGCCAGCAGCTTAGATCGGGGGTACGGCTACGAGCAGTACTTC. Amino acids: CASSLDRGYGYEQYF.

With respect to this clone: Other DNA sequences from this sample encode an identical CDR3 as well. This chain uses TRBV14 with TRBJ1-1, with 7 bases fitting TRBD1. There are 14 residues in the CDR3. V was pared by 4 bases and J by 1 base, with 3 bases of the junction left unmatched. In germline, CDR1 is SGHDN, CDR2 FVKESK. The CDR3 coding sequence is TGTGCCAGCAGCCGACAGGGCTGGAACACTGAAGCTTTCTTT. Amino acid sequence: CASSRQGWNTEAFF.

CDR3 DNA sequence: TGTGCCAGTGGAGCGACTAGGATCGGGGAGCTGTTTTTT. It specifies CASGATRIGELFF. V is TRBV19 and J is TRBJ2-2; TRBD2 is a possible D gene (6 bases). Trimming removed 8 bases at V and 7 bases at J, with 14 bases between. Germline V CDR1 and CDR2: LNHDA, SQIVND (reference sequence). The CDR3 length is 13 residues.

This sequence joins TRBV6-2 or TRBV6-3 and TRBJ1-2; TRBD1 aligns across 12 bases. This CDR3 comprises 15 residues. Germline CDR1 is MNHEY and CDR2 is SVGEGT. V shed 4 bases and J 4 bases; nucleotides not matched to a gene: 4. DNA for the CDR3: TGTGCCAGCAGTTCGCCGGGACAGGGGGCCTATGGCTACACCTTC. Its protein is CASSSPGQGAYGYTF.

This chain connects TRBV11-1 to TRBJ1-2, with D perhaps matching TRBD1 (6 bases). This CDR3 comprises 12 residues. Germline CDR1 and CDR2: SGHAT and FQDESV (reference sequence). Trimming cost V 5 bases and J 7 bases, with 11 bases left between them. The CDR3 bases are TGTGCCAGCAGCGAAACAGGGTTTGGCTACACCTTC. Its translation: CASSETGFGYTF.

V and J are TRBV7-9 and TRBJ2-3, with 10 bases that match TRBD2. The CDR3 has 16 amino acids. Germline CDR1 SEHNR, CDR2 FQNEAQ (reference sequence). V trimming: 5 bases; J trimming: 2 bases; junction bases outside the gene matches: 7. The CDR3 here is CASSHTAGGNTDTQYF. DNA for the CDR3: TGTGCCAGCAGCCACACAGCGGGGGGGAACACAGATACGCAGTATTTT.

The CDR3 DNA reads TGTGCCAGCAGCTTGGGGGGCCTGAACACCGGGGAGCTGTTTTTT. Translation: CASSLGGLNTGELFF. The rearrangement joins TRBV5-6 to TRBJ2-2; maybe TRBD1 (5 bases). The CDR3 is 15 amino acids. Germline V lookup: CDR1 SGHDT, CDR2 YYEEEE. Trimming took 0 bases from V and 1 from J, leaving 7 bases between them.

CDR3 nucleotides: TGTGCCAGCACCCCCCGGGGACAGAATTCACCCCTCCACTTT. It is translated as CASTPRGQNSPLHF. The chain is built from TRBV27 and TRBJ1-6; 7 nucleotides align to TRBD1. The germline gives CDR1 MNHEY, CDR2 SMNVEV (reference sequence). This CDR3 comprises 14 residues. With 7 bases clipped from V and 7 bases from J, the junction kept 7 bases outside the gene matches.